Presented here are 5 T cell receptor beta chains from one specimen sequenced in a study of CD4 T cells in relation to SARS-CoV-2 and coronaviruses. TCRdb's copy holds only in-frame clones and misses some; the assay was immunoSEQ multiplex PCR. The table includes about 12,000 clones, over 65% detected once. These receptors have no known antigen. The unexposed donors gave CD4+ T cells in 2011-2018, prior to COVID-19. After about 11 days of culture, CD4+ T cells were isolated. The sample comprised CD4+ T cells from PBMCs, cultured in vitro. These receptors all stem from a human donor in good health.

The V call is TRBV6-4, the J call TRBJ2-3; possibly TRBD2 for D (6 bases). Trimming removed 5 bases from V and 0 bases from J, with 12 bases in between. The CDR3 has 15 amino acids. CDR1 MRHNA and CDR2 SNTAGT come from the germline V gene. The CDR3 region is CASSPSVSSTDTQYF. As DNA, the CDR3 is TGTGCCAGCAGTCCTAGCGTTTCTAGCACAGATACGCAGTATTTT.

The chain links TRBV5-5 to TRBJ2-4, with 7 nucleotides matching TRBD1. CDR1 and CDR2 from the germline V gene are SGHKS and YYEKEE (reference sequence). V was clipped by 4 bases and J by 4 bases; unmatched bases: 11. This CDR3 is 16 amino acids long. CDR3: CASSIEPSTGKNIQYF. The CDR3 DNA follows: TGTGCCAGCAGCATAGAACCGTCGACAGGGAAAAACATTCAGTACTTC.

Here the CDR3 reads CASSVRGHVGTDTQYF. In DNA form, the CDR3 reads TGTGCCAGCAGCGTACGGGGACACGTAGGCACAGATACGCAGTATTTT. This chain uses TRBV9 with TRBJ2-3; possibly TRBD1 for D (6 bases). Trimming pared 1 base from V and 1 base from J, leaving 13 bases between. The V gene's germline CDR1 is SGDLS and CDR2 YYNGEE. This CDR3 region has 16 residues.

This sequence joins TRBV18 and TRBJ2-7; 8 bases are shared with TRBD2. CDR1 is KGHSH and CDR2 is LQKENI in the germline V gene. This CDR3 is built from 13 residues. The junction had 6 bases not matched to a gene; V was cut back by 4 bases and J by 7 bases. CDR3 in amino acids: CASSLGTSQEQYF. The DNA of the CDR3 is TGTGCCAGCTCACTCGGGACTAGTCAGGAGCAGTACTTC.

The chain links TRBV2 to TRBJ1-1; D remains ambiguous. The V and J ends lost 6 bases and 4 bases respectively, with 12 bases between them. Germline V CDR1 and CDR2: SNHLY, FYNNEI. The length of the CDR3 is 13 residues. DNA of the CDR3: TGTGCCAGCAGATACGACGGACGCACTGAAGCTTTCTTT. This codes for CASRYDGRTEAFF.